This T cell receptor beta chain was identified in a study of T cell repertoires in cytomegalovirus infection. Note on this clonotype: Its antigen is still unknown.

CDR3 length: 19 amino acids. The V gene end was trimmed by 0 bases and the J gene end by 4 bases; junction bases not matched to a gene: 14. Germline assignment: CDR1 KGHSH and CDR2 LQKENI. Via MiXCR, TCRdb re-called the reads, giving one row per CDR3 protein. The table includes approximately 280,000 distinct CDR3 sequences, approximately 22% detected once. The chain has TRBV18 and TRBJ2-5; 10 bases are a match to TRBD2. This specimen was cultured PBMCs, taken from culture after CMV antigen stimulation. The clonotype originates from a human donor in good health (CMV status not recorded). Some clones in this sample may be carry-over from other donors' samples. The CDR3 region is CASSPPTGSTAGGRETQYF. Written as DNA, the CDR3 is TGTGCCAGCTCACCACCGACAGGGTCTACAGCGGGAGGGCGAGAGACCCAGTACTTC. Supplemented by reference TRBV18 and TRBJ2-5, the full variable domain reads NAGVMQNPRHLVRRRGQEARLRCSPMKGHSHVYWYRQLPEEGLKFMVYLQKENIIDESGMPKERFSAEFPKEGPSILRIQQVVRGDSAAYFCASSPPTGSTAGGRETQYFGPGTRLLVL.